This T cell receptor beta chain is from a study of identical twins. CDR1 is SGHRS and CDR2 is YFSETQ in the germline V gene. The CDR3 length is 14 residues. V gave up 2 bases and J gave up 8 bases; unmatched junction bases: 6. TCRdb itself ran the 5' RACE reads through MiXCR, one entry per CDR3 protein. The sample lists roughly 770,000 distinct CDR3 sequences; 18% were seen once. A further study also used this sample, focusing on T cells expressing NK-cell markers. This second study notes: The sorts in several experiments were restricted to alpha-beta TCR T cells by an anti-gamma-delta TCR antibody. One observes that, in a handful of donors, these clonotypes were also the leading ones within the CD3+CD56-NKG2C+ fraction.

J is TRBJ2-2 and V is TRBV5-1, with 7 bases lining up with TRBD2. The source material was PBMCs. The sequence was collected from a young woman in good health. CDR3 sequence: CASSFGLDGGELFF. For the CDR3, the DNA is TGCGCCAGCAGCTTTGGACTAGACGGGGGGGAGCTGTTTTTT.